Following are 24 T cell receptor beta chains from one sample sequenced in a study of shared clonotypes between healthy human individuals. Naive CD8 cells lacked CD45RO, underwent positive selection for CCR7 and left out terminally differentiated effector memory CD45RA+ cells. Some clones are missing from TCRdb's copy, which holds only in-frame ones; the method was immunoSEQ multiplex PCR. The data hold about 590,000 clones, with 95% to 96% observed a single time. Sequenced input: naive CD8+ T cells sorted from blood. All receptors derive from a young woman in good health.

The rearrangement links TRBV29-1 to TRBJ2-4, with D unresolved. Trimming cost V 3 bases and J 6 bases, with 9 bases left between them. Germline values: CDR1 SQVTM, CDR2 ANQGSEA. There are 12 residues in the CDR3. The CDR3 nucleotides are TGCAGCGTTGAGGCAGGCCTAAACATTCAGTACTTC. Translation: CSVEAGLNIQYF.

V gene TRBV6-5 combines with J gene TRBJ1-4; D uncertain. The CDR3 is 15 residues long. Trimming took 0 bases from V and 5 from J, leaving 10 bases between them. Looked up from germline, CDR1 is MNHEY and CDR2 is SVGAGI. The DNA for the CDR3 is TGTGCCAGCAGTTACTCGGGCGGTCGGAATGAAAAACTGTTTTTT. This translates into CASSYSGGRNEKLFF.

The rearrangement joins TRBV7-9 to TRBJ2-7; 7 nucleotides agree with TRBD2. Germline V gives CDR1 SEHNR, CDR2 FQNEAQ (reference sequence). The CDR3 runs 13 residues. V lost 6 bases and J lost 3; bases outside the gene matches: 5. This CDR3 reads CASSPGGFYEQYF. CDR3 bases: TGTGCCAGCAGTCCCGGGGGGTTCTACGAGCAGTACTTC.

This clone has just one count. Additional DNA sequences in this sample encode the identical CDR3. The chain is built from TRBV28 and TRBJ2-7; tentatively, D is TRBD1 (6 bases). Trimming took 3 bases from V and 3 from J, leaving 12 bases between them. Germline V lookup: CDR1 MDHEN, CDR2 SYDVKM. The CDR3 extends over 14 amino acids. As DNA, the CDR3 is TGTGCCAGCAGTTTTGGGCTAGGGGGCTACGAGCAGTACTTC. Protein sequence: CASSFGLGGYEQYF.

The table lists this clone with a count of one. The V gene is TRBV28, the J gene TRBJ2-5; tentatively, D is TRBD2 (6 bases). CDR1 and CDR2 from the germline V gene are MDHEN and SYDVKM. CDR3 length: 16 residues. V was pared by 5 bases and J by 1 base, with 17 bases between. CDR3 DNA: TGTGCCAGCAGTATTTTCACAGGAGGGGCCCAAGAGACCCAGTACTTC. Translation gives CASSIFTGGAQETQYF. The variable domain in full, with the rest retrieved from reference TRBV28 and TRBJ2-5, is DVKVTQSSRYLVKRTGEKVFLECVQDMDHENMFWYRQDPGLGLRLIYFSYDVKMKEKGDIPEGYSVSREKKERFSLILESASTNQTSMYLCASSIFTGGAQETQYFGPGTRLLVL.

CDR3 in amino acids: CVRSCARPRPRLHQPQHF. The CDR3 coding sequence is TGTGTCAGAAGCTGCGCGCGACCCCGACCACGGCTCCATCAGCCCCAGCATTTT. V usage is TRBV7-5 and J usage is TRBJ1-5. TRBV7-5 is a pseudogene locus. CDR3 size: 18 residues.

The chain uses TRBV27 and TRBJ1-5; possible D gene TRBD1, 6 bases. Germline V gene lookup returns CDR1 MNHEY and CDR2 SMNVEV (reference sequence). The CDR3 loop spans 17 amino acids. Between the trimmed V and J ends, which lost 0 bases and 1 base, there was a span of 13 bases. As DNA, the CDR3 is TGTGCCAGCAGTTTATCAGGTCAGGGGTTCAGCAATCAGCCCCAGCATTTT. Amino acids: CASSLSGQGFSNQPQHF.

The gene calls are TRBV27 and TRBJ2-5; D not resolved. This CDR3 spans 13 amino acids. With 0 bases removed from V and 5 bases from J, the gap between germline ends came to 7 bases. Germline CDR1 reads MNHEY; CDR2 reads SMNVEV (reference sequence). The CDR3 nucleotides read TGTGCCAGCAGTTTATCTGGGCACGAGACCCAGTACTTC. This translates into CASSLSGHETQYF.

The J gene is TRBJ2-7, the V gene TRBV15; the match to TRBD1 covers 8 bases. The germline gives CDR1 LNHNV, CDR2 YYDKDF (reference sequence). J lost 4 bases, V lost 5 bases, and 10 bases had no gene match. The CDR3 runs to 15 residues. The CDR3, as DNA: TGTGCCACCAGCTTCCTTGACAGGGGAGGTTACGAGCAGTACTTC. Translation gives CATSFLDRGGYEQYF.

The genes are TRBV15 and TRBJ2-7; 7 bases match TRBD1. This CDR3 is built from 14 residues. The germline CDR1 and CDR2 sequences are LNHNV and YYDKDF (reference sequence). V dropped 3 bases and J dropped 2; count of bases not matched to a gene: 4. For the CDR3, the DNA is TGTGCCACCAGCAGGGACAGGAAGACCTACGAGCAGTACTTC. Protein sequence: CATSRDRKTYEQYF.

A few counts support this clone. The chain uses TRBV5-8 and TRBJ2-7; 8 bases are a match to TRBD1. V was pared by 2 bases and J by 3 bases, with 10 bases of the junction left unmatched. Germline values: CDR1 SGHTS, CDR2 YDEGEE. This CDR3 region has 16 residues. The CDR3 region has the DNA TGTGCCAGCAGCTTACCTCCCCGGACAGGGTTCTACGAGCAGTACTTC. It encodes CASSLPPRTGFYEQYF.

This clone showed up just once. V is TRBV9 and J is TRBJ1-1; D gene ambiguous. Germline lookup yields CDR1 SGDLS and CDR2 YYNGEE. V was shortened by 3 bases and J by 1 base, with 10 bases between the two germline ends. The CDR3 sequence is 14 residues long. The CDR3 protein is CASSESGRNTEAFF. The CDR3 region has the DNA TGTGCCAGCAGCGAGTCCGGGAGGAACACTGAAGCTTTCTTT.

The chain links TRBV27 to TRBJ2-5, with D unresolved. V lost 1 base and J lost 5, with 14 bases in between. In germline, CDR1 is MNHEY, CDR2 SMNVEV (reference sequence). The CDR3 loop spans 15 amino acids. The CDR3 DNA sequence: TGTGCCAGCAGTTTATTCCTAGGTGGGGATGAGACCCAGTACTTC. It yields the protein CASSLFLGGDETQYF.

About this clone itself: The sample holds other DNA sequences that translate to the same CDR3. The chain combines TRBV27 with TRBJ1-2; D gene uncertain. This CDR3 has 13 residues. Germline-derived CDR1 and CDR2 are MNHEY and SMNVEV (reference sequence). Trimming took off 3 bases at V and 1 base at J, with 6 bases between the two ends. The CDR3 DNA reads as TGTGCCAGCAGTTTCGCGGGTAACTATGGCTACACCTTC. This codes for CASSFAGNYGYTF.

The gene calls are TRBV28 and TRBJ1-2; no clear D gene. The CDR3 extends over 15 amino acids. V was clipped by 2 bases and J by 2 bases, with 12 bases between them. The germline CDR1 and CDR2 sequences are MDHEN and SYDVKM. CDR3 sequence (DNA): TGTGCCAGCAGTTTAACCCAGTTTGGAAACTATGGCTACACCTTC. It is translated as CASSLTQFGNYGYTF.

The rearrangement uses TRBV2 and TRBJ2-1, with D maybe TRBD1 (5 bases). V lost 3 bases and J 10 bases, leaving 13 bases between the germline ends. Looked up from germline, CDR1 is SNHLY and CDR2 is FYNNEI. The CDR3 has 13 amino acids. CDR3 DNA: TGTGCCAGCAGTGATGCCCAGGGTGTGGAGCAGTTCTTC. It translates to CASSDAQGVEQFF.

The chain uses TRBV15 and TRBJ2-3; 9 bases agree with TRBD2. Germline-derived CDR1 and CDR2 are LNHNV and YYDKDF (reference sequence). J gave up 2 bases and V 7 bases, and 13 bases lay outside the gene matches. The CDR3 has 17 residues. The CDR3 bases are TGTGCCACCAACCAGGGTCGACTAGCGGAGAACACAGATACGCAGTATTTT. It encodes CATNQGRLAENTDTQYF.

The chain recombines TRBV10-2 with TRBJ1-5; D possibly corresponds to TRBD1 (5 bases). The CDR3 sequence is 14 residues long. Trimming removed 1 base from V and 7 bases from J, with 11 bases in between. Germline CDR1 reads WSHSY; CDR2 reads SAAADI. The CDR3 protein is CASSEFQGSQPQHF. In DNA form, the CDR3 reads TGCGCCAGCAGTGAGTTCCAGGGAAGCCAGCCCCAGCATTTT.

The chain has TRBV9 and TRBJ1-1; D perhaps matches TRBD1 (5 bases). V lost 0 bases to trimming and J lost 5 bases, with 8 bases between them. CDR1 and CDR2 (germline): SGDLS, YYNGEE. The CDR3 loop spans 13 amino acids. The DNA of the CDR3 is TGTGCCAGCAGCGTAGGGTGGGGGACTGAAGCTTTCTTT. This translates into CASSVGWGTEAFF.

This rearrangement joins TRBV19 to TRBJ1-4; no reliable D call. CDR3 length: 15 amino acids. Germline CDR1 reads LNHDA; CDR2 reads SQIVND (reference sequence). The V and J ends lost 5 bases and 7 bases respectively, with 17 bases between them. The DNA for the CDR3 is TGTGCCAGTAGTCGGGTCTTTTCGAAGTCTGAAAAACTGTTTTTT. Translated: CASSRVFSKSEKLFF.

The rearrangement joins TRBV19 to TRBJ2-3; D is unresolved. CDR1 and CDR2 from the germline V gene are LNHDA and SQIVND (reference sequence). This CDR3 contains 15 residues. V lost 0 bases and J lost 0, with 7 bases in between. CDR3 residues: CASSIDSPSTDTQYF. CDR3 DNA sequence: TGTGCCAGTAGTATAGATAGCCCTAGCACAGATACGCAGTATTTT. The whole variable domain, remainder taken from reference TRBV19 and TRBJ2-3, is DGGITQSPKYLFRKEGQNVTLSCEQNLNHDAMYWYRQDPGQGLRLIYYSQIVNDFQKGDIAEGYSVSREKKESFPLTVTSAQKNPTAFYLCASSIDSPSTDTQYFGPGTRLTVL.

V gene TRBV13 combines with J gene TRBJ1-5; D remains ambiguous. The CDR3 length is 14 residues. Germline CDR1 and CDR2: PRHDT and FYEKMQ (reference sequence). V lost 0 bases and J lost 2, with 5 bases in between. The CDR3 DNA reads TGTGCCAGCAGCTTAGGATCCGGCAATCAGCCCCAGCATTTT. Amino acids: CASSLGSGNQPQHF.

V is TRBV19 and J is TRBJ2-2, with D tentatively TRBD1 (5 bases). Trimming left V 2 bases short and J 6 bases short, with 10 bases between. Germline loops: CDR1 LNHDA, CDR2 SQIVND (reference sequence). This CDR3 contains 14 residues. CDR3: CASSIWGRAGELFF. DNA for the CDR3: TGTGCCAGTAGTATATGGGGCCGGGCCGGGGAGCTGTTTTTT.

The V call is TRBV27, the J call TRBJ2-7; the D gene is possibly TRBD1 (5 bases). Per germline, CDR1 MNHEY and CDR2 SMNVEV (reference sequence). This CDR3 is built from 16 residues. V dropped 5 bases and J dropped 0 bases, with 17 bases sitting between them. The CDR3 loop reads CASSPLGAVSSYEQYF. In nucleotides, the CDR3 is TGTGCCAGCAGTCCCCTAGGGGCGGTCAGCTCCTACGAGCAGTACTTC.